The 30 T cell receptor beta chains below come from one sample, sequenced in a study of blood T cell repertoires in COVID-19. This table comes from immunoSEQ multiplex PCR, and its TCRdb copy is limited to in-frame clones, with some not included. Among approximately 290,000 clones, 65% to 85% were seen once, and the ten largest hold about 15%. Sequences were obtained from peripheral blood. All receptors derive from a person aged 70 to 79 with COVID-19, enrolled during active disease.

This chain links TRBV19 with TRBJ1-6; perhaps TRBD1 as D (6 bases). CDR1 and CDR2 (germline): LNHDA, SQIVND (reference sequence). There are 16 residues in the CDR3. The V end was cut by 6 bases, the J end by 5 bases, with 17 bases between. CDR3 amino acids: CASSTTPGQDNSPLHF. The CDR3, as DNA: TGTGCCAGTAGCACAACACCGGGACAAGATAATTCACCCCTCCACTTT.

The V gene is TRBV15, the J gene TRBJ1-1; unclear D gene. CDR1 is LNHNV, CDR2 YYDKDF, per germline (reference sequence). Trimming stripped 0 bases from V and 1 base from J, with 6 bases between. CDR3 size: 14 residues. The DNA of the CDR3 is TGTGCCACCAGCAGAGAGAGGCAGAACACTGAAGCTTTCTTT. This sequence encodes CATSRERQNTEAFF.

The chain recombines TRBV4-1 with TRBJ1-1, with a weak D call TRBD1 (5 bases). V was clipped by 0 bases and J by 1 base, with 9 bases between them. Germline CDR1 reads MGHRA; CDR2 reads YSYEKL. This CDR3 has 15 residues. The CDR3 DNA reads TGCGCCAGCAGCCAAGATCTGGACAAGAACACTGAAGCTTTCTTT. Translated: CASSQDLDKNTEAFF.

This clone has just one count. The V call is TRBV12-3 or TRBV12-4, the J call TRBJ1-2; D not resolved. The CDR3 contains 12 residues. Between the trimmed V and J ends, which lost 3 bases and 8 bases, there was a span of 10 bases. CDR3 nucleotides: TGTGCCAGCAGTTTGTACCGGGGAGGCTACACCTTC. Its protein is CASSLYRGGYTF.

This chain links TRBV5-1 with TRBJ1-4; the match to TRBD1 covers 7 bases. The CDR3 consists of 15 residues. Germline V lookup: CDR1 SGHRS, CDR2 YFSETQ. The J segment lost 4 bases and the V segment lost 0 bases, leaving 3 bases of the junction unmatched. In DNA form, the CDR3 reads TGCGCCAGCAGCTTGGGGGACAGCGATAATGAAAAACTGTTTTTT. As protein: CASSLGDSDNEKLFF.

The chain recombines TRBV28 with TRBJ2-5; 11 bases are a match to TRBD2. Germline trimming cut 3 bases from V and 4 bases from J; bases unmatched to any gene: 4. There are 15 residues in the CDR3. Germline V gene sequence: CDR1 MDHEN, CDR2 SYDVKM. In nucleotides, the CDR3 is TGTGCCAGCAGTTTGGGGCTAGCGGGAGGAGAGACCCAGTACTTC. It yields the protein CASSLGLAGGETQYF.

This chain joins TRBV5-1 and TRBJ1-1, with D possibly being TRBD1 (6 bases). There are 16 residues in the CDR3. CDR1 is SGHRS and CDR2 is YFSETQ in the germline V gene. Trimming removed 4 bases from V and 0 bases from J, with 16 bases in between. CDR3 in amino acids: CASSRLPDRLNTEAFF. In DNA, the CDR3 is TGCGCCAGCAGCCGCCTTCCCGACAGGTTGAACACTGAAGCTTTCTTT. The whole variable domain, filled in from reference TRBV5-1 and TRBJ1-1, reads KAGVTQTPRYLIKTRGQQVTLSCSPISGHRSVSWYQQTPGQGLQFLFEYFSETQRNKGNFPGRFSGRQFSNSRSEMNVSTLELGDSALYLCASSRLPDRLNTEAFFGQGTRLTVV.

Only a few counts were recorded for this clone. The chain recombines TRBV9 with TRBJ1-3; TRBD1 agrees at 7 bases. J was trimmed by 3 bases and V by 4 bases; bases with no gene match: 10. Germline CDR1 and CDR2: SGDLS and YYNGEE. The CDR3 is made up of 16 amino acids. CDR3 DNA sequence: TGTGCCAGCAGCTGGGGCCAGGGGGACTTTGGAAACACCATATATTTT. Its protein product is CASSWGQGDFGNTIYF. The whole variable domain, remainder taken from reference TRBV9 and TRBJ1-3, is DSGVTQTPKHLITATGQRVTLRCSPRSGDLSVYWYQQSLDQGLQFLIQYYNGEERAKGNILERFSAQQFPDLHSELNLSSLELGDSALYFCASSWGQGDFGNTIYFGEGSWLTVV.

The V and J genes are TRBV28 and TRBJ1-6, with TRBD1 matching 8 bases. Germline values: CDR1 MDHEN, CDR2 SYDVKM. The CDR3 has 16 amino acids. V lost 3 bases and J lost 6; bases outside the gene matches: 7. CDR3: CASSFPGQGFNSPLHF. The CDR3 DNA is TGTGCCAGCAGTTTTCCCGGACAGGGCTTTAATTCACCCCTCCACTTT.

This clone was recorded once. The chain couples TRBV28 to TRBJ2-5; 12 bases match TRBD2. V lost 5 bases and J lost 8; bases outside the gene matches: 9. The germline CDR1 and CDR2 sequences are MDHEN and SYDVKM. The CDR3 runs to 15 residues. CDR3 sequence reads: CASSPPTSGGKTQYF. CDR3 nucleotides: TGTGCCAGCAGTCCGCCGACTAGCGGGGGCAAAACCCAGTACTTC.

Written as DNA, the CDR3 is TGTGCCAGCACAGCGGTCGCCTACGAGCAGTACTTC. Amino acid sequence: CASTAVAYEQYF. This sequence joins TRBV28 and TRBJ2-7; tentative D call: TRBD2 (5 bases). This CDR3 contains 12 residues. V was clipped by 7 bases and J by 2 bases, with 9 bases between them. Germline CDR1 MDHEN, CDR2 SYDVKM.

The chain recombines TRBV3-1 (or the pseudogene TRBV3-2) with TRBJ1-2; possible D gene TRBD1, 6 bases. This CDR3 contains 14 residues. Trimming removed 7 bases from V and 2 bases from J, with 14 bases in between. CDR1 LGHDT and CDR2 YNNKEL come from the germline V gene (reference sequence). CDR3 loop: CASKPTGENYGYTF. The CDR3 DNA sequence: TGTGCCAGCAAGCCGACAGGAGAGAACTATGGCTACACCTTC.

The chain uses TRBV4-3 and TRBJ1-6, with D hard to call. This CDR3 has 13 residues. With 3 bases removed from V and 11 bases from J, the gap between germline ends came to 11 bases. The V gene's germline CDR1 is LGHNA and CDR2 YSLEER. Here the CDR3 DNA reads TGCGCCAGCAGCCAGAACCAGCGCCCACCCCTCCACTTT. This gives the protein CASSQNQRPPLHF.

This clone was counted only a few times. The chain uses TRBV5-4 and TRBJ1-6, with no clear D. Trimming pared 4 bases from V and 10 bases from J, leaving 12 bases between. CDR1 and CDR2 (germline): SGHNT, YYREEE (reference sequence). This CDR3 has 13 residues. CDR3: CASSDAPSSPLHF. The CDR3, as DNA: TGTGCCAGCAGCGATGCCCCTAGCTCACCCCTCCACTTT. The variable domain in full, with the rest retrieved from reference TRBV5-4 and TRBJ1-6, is ETGVTQSPTHLIKTRGQQVTLRCSSQSGHNTVSWYQQALGQGPQFIFQYYREEENGRGNFPPRFSGLQFPNYSSELNVNALELDDSALYLCASSDAPSSPLHFGNGTRLTVT.

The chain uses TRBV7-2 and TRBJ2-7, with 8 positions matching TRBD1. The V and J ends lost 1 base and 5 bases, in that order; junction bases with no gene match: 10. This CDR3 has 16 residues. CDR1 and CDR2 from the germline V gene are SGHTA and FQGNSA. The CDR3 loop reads CASSLVVRTGNDEQYF. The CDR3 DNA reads TGTGCCAGCAGCTTAGTCGTCCGGACAGGGAATGACGAGCAGTACTTC.

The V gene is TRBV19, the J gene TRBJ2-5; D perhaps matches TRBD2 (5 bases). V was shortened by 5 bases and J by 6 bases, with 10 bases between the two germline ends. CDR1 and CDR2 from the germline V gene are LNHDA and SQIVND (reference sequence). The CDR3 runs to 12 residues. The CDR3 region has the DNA TGTGCCAGTAGTGGCGGCGGGCAGACCCAGTACTTC. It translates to CASSGGGQTQYF.

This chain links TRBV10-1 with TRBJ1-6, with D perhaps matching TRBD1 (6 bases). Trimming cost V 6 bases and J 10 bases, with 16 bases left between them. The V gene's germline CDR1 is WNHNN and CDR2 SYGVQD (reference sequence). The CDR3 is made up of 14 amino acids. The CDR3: CASSGGGGLSPLHF. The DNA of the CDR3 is TGCGCCAGCAGCGGGGGCGGGGGATTATCACCCCTCCACTTT.

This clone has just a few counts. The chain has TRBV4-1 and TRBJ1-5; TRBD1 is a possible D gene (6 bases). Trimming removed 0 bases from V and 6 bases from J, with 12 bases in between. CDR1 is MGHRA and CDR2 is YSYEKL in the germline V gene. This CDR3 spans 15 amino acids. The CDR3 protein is CASSQETGWSQPQHF. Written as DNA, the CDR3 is TGCGCCAGCAGCCAAGAGACAGGCTGGTCTCAGCCCCAGCATTTT.

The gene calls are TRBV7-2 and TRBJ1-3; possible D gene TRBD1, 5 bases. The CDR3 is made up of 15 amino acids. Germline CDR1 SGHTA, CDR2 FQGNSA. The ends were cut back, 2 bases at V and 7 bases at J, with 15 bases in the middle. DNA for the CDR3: TGTGCCAGCAGCTTACTCGGCCAGGGATTTAACACCATATATTTT. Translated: CASSLLGQGFNTIYF.

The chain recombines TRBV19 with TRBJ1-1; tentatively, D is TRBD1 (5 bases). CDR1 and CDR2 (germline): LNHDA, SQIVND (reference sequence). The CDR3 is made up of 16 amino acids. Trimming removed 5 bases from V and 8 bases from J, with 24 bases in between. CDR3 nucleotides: TGTGCCAGTAGTGCACCGATGGGGCGAAACGTTCGCGAAGCTTTCTTT. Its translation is CASSAPMGRNVREAFF.

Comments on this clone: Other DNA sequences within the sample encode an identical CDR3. Here the CDR3 reads CASSFSGSTDTQYF. CDR3 in DNA: TGTGCCAGCAGCTTTAGCGGTAGCACAGATACGCAGTATTTT. This chain connects TRBV7-9 to TRBJ2-3; TRBD2 might be the D (6 bases). Between the trimmed V and J ends, which lost 3 bases and 0 bases, there was a span of 7 bases. The V gene's germline CDR1 is SEHNR and CDR2 FQNEAQ (reference sequence). The CDR3 has 14 amino acids. Supplemented by reference TRBV7-9 and TRBJ2-3, the full variable domain reads DTGVSQNPRHKITKRGQNVTFRCDPISEHNRLYWYRQTLGQGPEFLTYFQNEAQLEKSRLLSDRFSAERPKGSFSTLEIQRTEQGDSAMYLCASSFSGSTDTQYFGPGTRLTVL.

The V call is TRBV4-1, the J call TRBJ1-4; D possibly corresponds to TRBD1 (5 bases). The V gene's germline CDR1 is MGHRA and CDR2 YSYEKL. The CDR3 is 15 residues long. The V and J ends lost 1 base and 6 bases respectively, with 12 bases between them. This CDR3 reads CASSQAGGADEKLFF. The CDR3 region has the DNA TGCGCCAGCAGCCAAGCGGGTGGGGCAGATGAAAAACTGTTTTTT.

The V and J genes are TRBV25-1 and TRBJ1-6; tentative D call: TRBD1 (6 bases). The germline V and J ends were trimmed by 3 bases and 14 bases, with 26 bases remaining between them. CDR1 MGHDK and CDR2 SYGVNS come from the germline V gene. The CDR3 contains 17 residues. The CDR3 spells CASSDRGPWGGLGSLHF. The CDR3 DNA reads TGTGCCAGCAGTGACCGAGGGCCTTGGGGGGGCCTGGGCTCCCTCCACTTT.

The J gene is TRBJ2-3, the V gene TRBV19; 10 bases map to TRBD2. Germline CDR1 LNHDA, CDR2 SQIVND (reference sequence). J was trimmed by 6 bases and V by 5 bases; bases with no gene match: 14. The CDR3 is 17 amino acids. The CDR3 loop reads CASSLASLAGILDTQYF. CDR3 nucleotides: TGTGCCAGTAGTCTCGCCTCACTAGCGGGAATTCTTGATACGCAGTATTTT.

CDR3 nucleotides: TGTGCCAGCAGCTTATATGCGGGAGCGGCAACCGGGGAGCTGTTTTTT. Translated, it gives CASSLYAGAATGELFF. The V call is TRBV11-2, the J call TRBJ2-2; TRBD2 agrees at 7 bases. With V trimmed by 2 bases and J by 5 bases, 8 bases remained unmatched. Germline CDR1 SGHAT, CDR2 FQNNGV. The CDR3 length is 16 residues.

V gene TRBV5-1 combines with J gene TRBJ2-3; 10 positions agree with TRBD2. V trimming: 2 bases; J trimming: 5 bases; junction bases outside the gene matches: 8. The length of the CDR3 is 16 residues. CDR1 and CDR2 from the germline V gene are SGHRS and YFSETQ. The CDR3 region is CASSFSSGGAVDTQYF. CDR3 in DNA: TGCGCCAGCAGCTTCTCTAGCGGGGGTGCCGTAGATACGCAGTATTTT.

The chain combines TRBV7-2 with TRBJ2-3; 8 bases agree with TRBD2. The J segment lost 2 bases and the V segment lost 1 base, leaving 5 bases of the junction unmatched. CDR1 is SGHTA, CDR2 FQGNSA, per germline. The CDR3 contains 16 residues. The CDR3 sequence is CASSLVGGGTTDTQYF. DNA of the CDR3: TGTGCCAGCAGCTTAGTAGGCGGGGGGACCACAGATACGCAGTATTTT.

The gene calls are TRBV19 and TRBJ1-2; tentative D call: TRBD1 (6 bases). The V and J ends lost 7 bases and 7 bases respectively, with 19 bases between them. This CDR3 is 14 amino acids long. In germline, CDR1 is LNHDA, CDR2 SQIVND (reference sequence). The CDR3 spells CASIPTRGRGGYTF. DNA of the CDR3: TGTGCCAGTATACCCACCAGGGGCCGTGGTGGCTACACCTTC. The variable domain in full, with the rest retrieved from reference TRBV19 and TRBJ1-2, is DGGITQSPKYLFRKEGQNVTLSCEQNLNHDAMYWYRQDPGQGLRLIYYSQIVNDFQKGDIAEGYSVSREKKESFPLTVTSAQKNPTAFYLCASIPTRGRGGYTFGSGTRLTVV.

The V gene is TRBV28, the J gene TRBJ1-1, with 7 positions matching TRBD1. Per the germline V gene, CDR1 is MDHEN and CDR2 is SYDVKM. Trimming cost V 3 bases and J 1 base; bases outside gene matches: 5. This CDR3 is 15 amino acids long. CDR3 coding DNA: TGTGCCAGCAGTTTGAGGACAGGCCAGAACACTGAAGCTTTCTTT. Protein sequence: CASSLRTGQNTEAFF.

CDR3 sequence: CASSLDSTGNTEAFF. The CDR3 DNA reads TGTGCCAGCAGCTTAGACTCGACAGGGAACACTGAAGCTTTCTTT. This chain connects TRBV7-2 to TRBJ1-1; D might be TRBD1 (6 bases). The CDR3 consists of 15 residues. Trimming cost V 1 base and J 1 base, with 10 bases left between them. The germline V gene has CDR1 SGHTA and CDR2 FQGNSA.